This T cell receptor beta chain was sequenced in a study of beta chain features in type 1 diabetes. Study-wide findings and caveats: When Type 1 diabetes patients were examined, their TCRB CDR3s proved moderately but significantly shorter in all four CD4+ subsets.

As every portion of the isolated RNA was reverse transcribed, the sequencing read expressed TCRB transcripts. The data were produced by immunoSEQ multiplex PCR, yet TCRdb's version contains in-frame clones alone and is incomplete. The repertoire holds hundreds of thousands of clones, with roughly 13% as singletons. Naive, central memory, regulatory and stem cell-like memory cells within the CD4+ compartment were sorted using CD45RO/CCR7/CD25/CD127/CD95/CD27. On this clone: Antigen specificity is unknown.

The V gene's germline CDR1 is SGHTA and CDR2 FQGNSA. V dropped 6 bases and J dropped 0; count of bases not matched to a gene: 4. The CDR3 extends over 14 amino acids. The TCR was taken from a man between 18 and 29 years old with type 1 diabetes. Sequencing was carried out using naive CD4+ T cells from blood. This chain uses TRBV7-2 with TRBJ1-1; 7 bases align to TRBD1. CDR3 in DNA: TGTGCCAGCAGATCACAGGGGTTGAACACTGAAGCTTTCTTT. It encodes CASRSQGLNTEAFF.